Reported below is one TCR beta chain. Its specificity is unknown. This sample was taken from a study of T cell responses to AZD1222 COVID-19 vaccine. Produced via immunoSEQ multiplex PCR; TCRdb's table is partial and in-frame only. The top ten clones hold 3.5% to 4% of a sample with under 200,000 clones, about 92% of them seen once. General study results and limits: After two AZD1222 doses, spike-specific TCR breadth and depth rose versus day 0.

The CDR3 extends over 12 amino acids. Germline V gives CDR1 SQVTM, CDR2 ANQGSEA. V was trimmed by 7 bases and J by 11 bases, leaving 20 bases between them. The material was peripheral blood, obtained 28 days after the second dose of the MenACWY control vaccine. The chain uses TRBV29-1 and TRBJ1-1; no clear D gene. The clonotype originates from an adult who received the MenACWY meningococcal vaccine as a control. CDR3 sequence: CSGEWGTTQAFF. The CDR3 DNA reads as TGCAGCGGGGAATGGGGAACCACCCAGGCTTTCTTT.